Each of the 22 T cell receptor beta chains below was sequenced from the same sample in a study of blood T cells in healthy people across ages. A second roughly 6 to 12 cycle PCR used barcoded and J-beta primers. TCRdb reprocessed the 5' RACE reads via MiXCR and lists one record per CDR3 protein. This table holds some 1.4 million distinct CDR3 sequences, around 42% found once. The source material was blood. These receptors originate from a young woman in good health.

The CDR3 sequence: CSALGQGSTDTQYF. CDR3 DNA: TGCAGTGCCCTCGGACAGGGGAGCACAGATACGCAGTATTTT. The rearrangement links TRBV20-1 to TRBJ2-3, with TRBD1 identical over 9 bases. Germline values: CDR1 DFQATT, CDR2 SNEGSKA (reference sequence). The ends lost 6 bases at V and 0 bases at J; junction bases unmatched: 4. This CDR3 has 14 residues.

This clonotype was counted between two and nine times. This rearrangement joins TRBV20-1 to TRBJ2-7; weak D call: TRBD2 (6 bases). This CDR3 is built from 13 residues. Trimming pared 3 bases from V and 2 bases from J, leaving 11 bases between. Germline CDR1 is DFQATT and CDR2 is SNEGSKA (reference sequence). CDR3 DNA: TGCAGTGCTAGTGGGTCGGGAGCCTACGAGCAGTACTTC. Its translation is CSASGSGAYEQYF.

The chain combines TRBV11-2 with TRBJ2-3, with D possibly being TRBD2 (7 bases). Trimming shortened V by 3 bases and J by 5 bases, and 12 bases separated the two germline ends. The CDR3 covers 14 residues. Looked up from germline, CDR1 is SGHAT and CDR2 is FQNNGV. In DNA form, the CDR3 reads TGTGCCAGCAGCTTGGGGGGGCAGAAAGATACGCAGTATTTT. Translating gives CASSLGGQKDTQYF.

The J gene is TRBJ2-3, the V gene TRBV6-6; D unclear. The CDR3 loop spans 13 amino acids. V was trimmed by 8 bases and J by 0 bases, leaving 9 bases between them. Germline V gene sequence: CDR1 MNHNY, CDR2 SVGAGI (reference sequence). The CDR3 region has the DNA TGTGCCAGCGCGCGGAAAAGCACAGATACGCAGTATTTT. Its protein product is CASARKSTDTQYF.

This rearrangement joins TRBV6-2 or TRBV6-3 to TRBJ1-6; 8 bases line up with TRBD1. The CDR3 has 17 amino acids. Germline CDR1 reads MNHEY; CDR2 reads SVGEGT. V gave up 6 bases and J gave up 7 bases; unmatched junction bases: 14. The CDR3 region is CASRDRDRKELNSPLHF. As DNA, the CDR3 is TGTGCCAGCAGAGACCGGGACAGGAAGGAATTGAATTCACCCCTCCACTTT.

CDR3 region: CASSLGAGGFKNEQFF. CDR3 in DNA: TGCGCCAGCAGCCTGGGAGCGGGAGGCTTTAAAAATGAGCAGTTCTTC. The gene calls are TRBV5-1 and TRBJ2-1; TRBD2 matches 9 bases. The CDR3 length is 16 residues. The germline gives CDR1 SGHRS, CDR2 YFSETQ. The V segment lost 4 bases and the J segment 7 bases; nucleotides outside the gene matches: 12.

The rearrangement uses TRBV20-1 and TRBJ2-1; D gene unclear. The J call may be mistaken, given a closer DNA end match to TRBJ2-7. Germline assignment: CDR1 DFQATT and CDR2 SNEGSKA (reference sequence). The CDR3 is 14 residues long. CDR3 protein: CSAKLSRSYNEQYF. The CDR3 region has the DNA TGCAGTGCTAAGCTCTCCCGCTCCTACAATGAGCAGTACTTC.

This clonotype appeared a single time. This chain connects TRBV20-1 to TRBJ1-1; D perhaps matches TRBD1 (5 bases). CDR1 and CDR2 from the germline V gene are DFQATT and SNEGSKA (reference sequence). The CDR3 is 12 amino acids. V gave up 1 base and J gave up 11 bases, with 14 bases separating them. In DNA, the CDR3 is TGCAGTGCTAGAGTGCCTGACAGCCAGGCTTTCTTT. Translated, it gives CSARVPDSQAFF.

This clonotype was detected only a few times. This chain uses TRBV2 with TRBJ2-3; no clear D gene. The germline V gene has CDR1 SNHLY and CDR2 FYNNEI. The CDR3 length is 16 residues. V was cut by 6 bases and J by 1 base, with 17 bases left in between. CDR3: CASSLRGFPRTDTQYF. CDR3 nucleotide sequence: TGTGCCAGCAGCCTACGAGGATTCCCTCGCACAGATACGCAGTATTTT.

The CDR3 here is CSARDGQGATSYEQYF. CDR3 nucleotide sequence: TGCAGTGCTAGAGACGGACAGGGGGCGACCTCCTACGAGCAGTACTTC. The V gene is TRBV20-1, the J gene TRBJ2-4; 11 bases are a match to TRBD1. The tail of the sequence fits TRBJ2-7 better, so the J call may be wrong. The germline gives CDR1 DFQATT, CDR2 SNEGSKA (reference sequence). There are 16 residues in the CDR3.

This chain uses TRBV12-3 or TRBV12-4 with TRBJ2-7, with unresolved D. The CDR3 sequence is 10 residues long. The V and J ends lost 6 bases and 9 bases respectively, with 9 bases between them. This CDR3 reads CASRSTRQYF. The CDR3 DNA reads TGTGCCAGCAGAAGCACGCGGCAGTACTTC.

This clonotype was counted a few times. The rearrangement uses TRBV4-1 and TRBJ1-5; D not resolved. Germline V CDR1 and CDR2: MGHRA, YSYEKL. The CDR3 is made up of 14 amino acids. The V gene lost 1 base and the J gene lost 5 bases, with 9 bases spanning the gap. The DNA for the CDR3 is TGCGCCAGCAGCCAAGTTGTTGAGGATCAGCCCCAGCATTTT. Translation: CASSQVVEDQPQHF.

The CDR3 region is CASSQTGANEQYF. The CDR3, as DNA: TGCGCCAGCAGCCAAACAGGGGCCAATGAGCAGTACTTC. The chain has TRBV4-1 and TRBJ2-5; 7 bases are a match to TRBD1. Unmatched junction bases numbered 8, after V lost 2 bases and J lost 11 bases. CDR1 and CDR2 (germline): MGHRA, YSYEKL. CDR3 length equals 13 residues.

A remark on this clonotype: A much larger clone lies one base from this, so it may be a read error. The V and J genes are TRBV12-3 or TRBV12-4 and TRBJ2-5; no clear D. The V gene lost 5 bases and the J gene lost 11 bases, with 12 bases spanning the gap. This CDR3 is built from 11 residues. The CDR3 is CASSRFNEQYF. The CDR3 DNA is TGTGCCAGCAGTCGATTCAATGAGCAGTACTTC.

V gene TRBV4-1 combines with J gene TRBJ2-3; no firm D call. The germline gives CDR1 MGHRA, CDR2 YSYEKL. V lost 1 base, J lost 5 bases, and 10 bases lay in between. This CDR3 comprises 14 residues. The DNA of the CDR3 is TGCGCCAGCAGCCAAGTTGCCCCAAGAGATACGCAGTATTTT. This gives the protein CASSQVAPRDTQYF.

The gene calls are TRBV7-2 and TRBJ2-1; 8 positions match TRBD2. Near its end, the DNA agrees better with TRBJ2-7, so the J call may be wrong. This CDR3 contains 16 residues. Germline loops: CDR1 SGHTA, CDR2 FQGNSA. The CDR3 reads CASSLGGGRSYNEQYF. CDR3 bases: TGTGCCAGCAGCTTAGGGGGCGGGAGGAGCTACAATGAGCAGTACTTC.

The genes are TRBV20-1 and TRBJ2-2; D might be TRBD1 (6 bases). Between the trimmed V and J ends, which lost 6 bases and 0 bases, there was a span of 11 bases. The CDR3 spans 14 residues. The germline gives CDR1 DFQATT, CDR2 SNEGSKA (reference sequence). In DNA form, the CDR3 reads TGCAGTGCCAAGGGACAAACGAACACCGGGGAGCTGTTTTTT. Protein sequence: CSAKGQTNTGELFF.

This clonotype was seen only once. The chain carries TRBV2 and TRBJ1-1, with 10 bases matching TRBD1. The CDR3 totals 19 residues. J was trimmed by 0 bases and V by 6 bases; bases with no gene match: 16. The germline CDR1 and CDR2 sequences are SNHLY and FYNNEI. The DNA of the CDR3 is TGTGCCAGCAGAGACCCGGGACAGGGGATGGGTTTTGTGAACACTGAAGCTTTCTTT. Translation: CASRDPGQGMGFVNTEAFF.

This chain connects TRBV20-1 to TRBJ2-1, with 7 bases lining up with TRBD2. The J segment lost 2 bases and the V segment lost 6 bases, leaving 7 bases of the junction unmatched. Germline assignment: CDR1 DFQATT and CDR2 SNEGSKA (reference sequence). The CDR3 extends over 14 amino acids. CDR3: CSATLARAYNEQFF. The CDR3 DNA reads TGCAGTGCCACACTAGCGCGGGCCTACAATGAGCAGTTCTTC.

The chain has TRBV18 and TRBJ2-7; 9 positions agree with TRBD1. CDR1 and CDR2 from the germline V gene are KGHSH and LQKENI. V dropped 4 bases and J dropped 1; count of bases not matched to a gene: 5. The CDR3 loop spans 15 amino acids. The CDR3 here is CASSRQGTGSYEQYF. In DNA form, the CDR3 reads TGTGCCAGCTCACGGCAAGGGACAGGGTCCTACGAGCAGTACTTC.

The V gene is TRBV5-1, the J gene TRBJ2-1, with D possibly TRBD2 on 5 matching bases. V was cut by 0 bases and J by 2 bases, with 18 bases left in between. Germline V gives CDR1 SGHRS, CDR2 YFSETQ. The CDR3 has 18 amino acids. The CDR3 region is CASSLAEGDGYTYNEQFF. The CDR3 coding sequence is TGCGCCAGCAGCTTGGCCGAGGGAGATGGCTACACCTACAATGAGCAGTTCTTC.

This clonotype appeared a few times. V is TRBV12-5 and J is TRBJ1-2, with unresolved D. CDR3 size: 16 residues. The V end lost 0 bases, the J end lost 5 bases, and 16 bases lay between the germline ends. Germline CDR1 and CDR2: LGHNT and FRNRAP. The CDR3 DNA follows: TGTGCTAGTGGTTTGGTACTTCGAGGATCCGTATATGGCTACACCTTC. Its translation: CASGLVLRGSVYGYTF. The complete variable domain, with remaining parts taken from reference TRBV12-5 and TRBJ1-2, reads DARVTQTPRHKVTEMGQEVTMRCQPILGHNTVFWYRQTMMQGLELLAYFRNRAPLDDSGMPKDRFSAEMPDATLATLKIQPSEPRDSAVYFCASGLVLRGSVYGYTFGSGTRLTVV.